These 32 T cell receptor beta chains originate from one sample sequenced in a study of blood T cell repertoires in COVID-19. Clones were sequenced by immunoSEQ multiplex PCR, and TCRdb holds only the in-frame ones, with some missing. The data contain approximately 410,000 clones, roughly 90% of them singletons. Sequenced: peripheral blood. The receptors were gathered from a woman in her twenties or thirties with active or convalescent COVID-19.

The chain links TRBV5-1 to TRBJ1-1; D is unclear. This CDR3 has 17 residues. Germline V gene sequence: CDR1 SGHRS, CDR2 YFSETQ. Trimming took off 3 bases at V and 0 bases at J, with 18 bases between the two ends. In nucleotides, the CDR3 is TGCGCCAGCAGCTCCAACCATCGCGGAGATTTGAACACTGAAGCTTTCTTT. Its translation is CASSSNHRGDLNTEAFF.

J is TRBJ1-1 and V is TRBV5-1; perhaps TRBD1 as D (5 bases). The CDR3 is 15 residues long. Trimming cost V 6 bases and J 1 base, with 16 bases left between them. The germline V gene encodes CDR1 SGHRS and CDR2 YFSETQ. The CDR3 loop reads CASTMTQGGNTEAFF. CDR3 bases: TGCGCCAGCACCATGACTCAGGGTGGGAACACTGAAGCTTTCTTT.

The rearrangement links TRBV30 to TRBJ2-7, with TRBD2 identical over 11 bases. The J segment lost 6 bases and the V segment lost 2 bases, leaving 15 bases of the junction unmatched. CDR3 length equals 17 residues. Germline assignment: CDR1 GTSNPN and CDR2 SVGIG (reference sequence). The CDR3 DNA follows: TGTGCCTGGAGTCTACACGACACTAGCGGGAGTTTTCGCGAGCAGTACTTC. Residues: CAWSLHDTSGSFREQYF. Together with reference TRBV30 and TRBJ2-7, the CDR3 gives the full variable domain: SQTIHQWPATLVQPVGSPLSLECTVEGTSNPNLYWYRQAAGRGLQLLFYSVGIGQISSEVPQNLSASRPQDRQFILSSKKLLLSDSGFYLCAWSLHDTSGSFREQYFGPGTRLTVT.

This rearrangement joins TRBV18 to TRBJ2-2; TRBD2 aligns across 7 bases. V lost 0 bases to trimming and J lost 4 bases; unmatched junction nucleotides: 2. Germline CDR1 is KGHSH and CDR2 is LQKENI. The CDR3 is 15 amino acids. The CDR3 protein is CASSPPKRGTGELFF. CDR3 coding DNA: TGTGCCAGCTCACCACCGAAGCGGGGCACCGGGGAGCTGTTTTTT.

The V and J genes are TRBV6-1 and TRBJ1-2, with 8 bases identical to TRBD1. Germline assignment: CDR1 MNHNS and CDR2 SASEGT. Trimming took 0 bases from V and 13 from J; bases not matched to a gene: 7. The CDR3 extends over 13 amino acids. The CDR3 region has the DNA TGTGCCAGCAGTGAAGCAGGACAGGGAGGAGTCACCTTC. Translating it yields CASSEAGQGGVTF.

The genes are TRBV4-1 and TRBJ2-5, with D unclear. The CDR3 totals 16 residues. Germline V gene sequence: CDR1 MGHRA, CDR2 YSYEKL. V was trimmed by 1 base and J by 2 bases, leaving 14 bases between them. The CDR3 spells CASSQGVQAGQETQYF. In DNA, the CDR3 is TGCGCCAGCAGCCAAGGAGTCCAGGCAGGACAAGAGACCCAGTACTTC.

This chain connects TRBV19 to TRBJ1-1; maybe TRBD1 (5 bases). This CDR3 has 14 amino acids. Germline CDR1 is LNHDA and CDR2 is SQIVND (reference sequence). Trimming shortened V by 5 bases and J by 2 bases, and 12 bases separated the two germline ends. The chain's CDR3 is CASSFGTPNTEAFF. As DNA, the CDR3 is TGTGCCAGTAGTTTCGGGACTCCCAACACTGAAGCTTTCTTT.

The chain carries TRBV6-6 and TRBJ1-6, with D perhaps TRBD1 (6 bases). V shed 6 bases and J shed 6 bases, with 12 bases lying between them. CDR1 and CDR2 (germline): MNHNY, SVGAGI (reference sequence). The CDR3 covers 14 residues. The CDR3 DNA reads TGTGCCAGCAGCAACCGGGACACTAATTCACCCCTCCACTTT. Translated, it gives CASSNRDTNSPLHF.

This chain connects TRBV10-3 to TRBJ2-3; tentatively, D is TRBD1 (5 bases). This CDR3 has 13 amino acids. Germline V CDR1 and CDR2: ENHRY, SYGVKD. V was trimmed by 7 bases and J by 9 bases, leaving 17 bases between them. CDR3: CAIKQEGAGTQYF. In DNA form, the CDR3 reads TGTGCCATCAAGCAGGAAGGGGCAGGGACGCAGTATTTT.

The chain joins TRBV4-1 to TRBJ1-5, with a tentative D call TRBD1 (6 bases). Germline CDR1 reads MGHRA; CDR2 reads YSYEKL. The CDR3 spans 13 residues. The ends were cut back, 5 bases at V and 9 bases at J, with 14 bases in the middle. The CDR3 sequence is CASSSGGPRPQHF. In nucleotides, the CDR3 is TGCGCCAGCAGCTCGGGGGGCCCCCGGCCCCAGCATTTT.

The rearrangement joins TRBV18 to TRBJ1-4; 9 nucleotides align to TRBD1. Germline CDR1 is KGHSH and CDR2 is LQKENI. This CDR3 is 15 amino acids long. The ends lost 3 bases at V and 8 bases at J; junction bases unmatched: 7. CDR3 in amino acids: CASSPADRGGEKLFF. In DNA, the CDR3 is TGTGCCAGCTCACCCGCGGACAGGGGAGGGGAAAAACTGTTTTTT.

This chain connects TRBV25-1 to TRBJ1-1, with D tentatively TRBD1 (6 bases). This CDR3 spans 13 amino acids. Trimming left V 7 bases short and J 3 bases short, with 12 bases between. The germline CDR1 and CDR2 sequences are MGHDK and SYGVNS. In DNA form, the CDR3 reads TGTGCCAGCAACGGGGGGGCCGACACTGAAGCTTTCTTT. Its protein is CASNGGADTEAFF.

The rearrangement joins TRBV19 to TRBJ1-2; D might be TRBD1 (5 bases). This CDR3 spans 15 amino acids. Trimming left V 1 base short and J 2 bases short, with 11 bases between. Germline CDR1 LNHDA, CDR2 SQIVND (reference sequence). In DNA form, the CDR3 reads TGTGCCAGTAGTATAGGGCAGGGTTCCAACTATGGCTACACCTTC. It translates to CASSIGQGSNYGYTF.

This chain joins TRBV13 and TRBJ1-1, with 7 bases matching TRBD1. V dropped 5 bases and J dropped 5; count of bases not matched to a gene: 11. The CDR3 has 15 amino acids. The germline gives CDR1 PRHDT, CDR2 FYEKMQ (reference sequence). The CDR3 here is CASSPPRQGGTEAFF. The DNA of the CDR3 is TGTGCCAGCAGCCCCCCCCGACAGGGAGGTACTGAAGCTTTCTTT.

This chain joins TRBV4-1 and TRBJ2-1; 9 nucleotides agree with TRBD2. CDR3 length equals 17 residues. Germline CDR1 is MGHRA and CDR2 is YSYEKL. J lost 3 bases, V lost 4 bases, and 10 bases had no gene match. In DNA form, the CDR3 reads TGCGCCAGCAGCCGGCGCCAGGTAGCGGGAGTCTACAATGAGCAGTTCTTC. This gives the protein CASSRRQVAGVYNEQFF.

The chain employs TRBV6-5 and TRBJ2-2; 10 bases map to TRBD2. Germline V gene sequence: CDR1 MNHEY, CDR2 SVGAGI. Trimming removed 7 bases from V and 6 bases from J; junction bases left unmatched: 11. The CDR3 extends over 16 amino acids. The CDR3 is CASTYSSGRGSGELFF. The CDR3 coding sequence is TGTGCCAGCACCTACTCTAGCGGGAGAGGATCCGGGGAGCTGTTTTTT.

Here the CDR3 reads CASSLGQGMYEQYF. The CDR3 region has the DNA TGTGCCAGCAGCTTGGGACAGGGTATGTACGAGCAGTACTTC. The V gene is TRBV5-6, the J gene TRBJ2-7, with 7 positions matching TRBD1. The germline V gene encodes CDR1 SGHDT and CDR2 YYEEEE. This CDR3 region has 14 residues. After removal of 0 bases from V and 4 bases from J, the junction contained 4 bases not matched to a gene. Based on the CDR3 plus reference TRBV5-6 and TRBJ2-7, the full variable domain is DAGVTQSPTHLIKTRGQQVTLRCSPKSGHDTVSWYQQALGQGPQFIFQYYEEEERQRGNFPDRFSGHQFPNYSSELNVNALLLGDSALYLCASSLGQGMYEQYFGPGTRLTVT.

V usage is TRBV6-1 and J usage is TRBJ2-5; 10 bases agree with TRBD2. Per the germline V gene, CDR1 is MNHNS and CDR2 is SASEGT. V shed 3 bases and J 5 bases; nucleotides not matched to a gene: 6. The CDR3 runs to 15 residues. The CDR3 sequence: CASSDEAGGPETQYF. The DNA for the CDR3 is TGTGCCAGCAGTGACGAAGCGGGAGGGCCCGAGACCCAGTACTTC.

The rearrangement joins TRBV19 to TRBJ1-2, with 9 bases that match TRBD1. The CDR3 runs to 16 residues. Germline CDR1 reads LNHDA; CDR2 reads SQIVND (reference sequence). J gave up 7 bases and V 5 bases, and 14 bases lay outside the gene matches. The CDR3 loop reads CASSFTGTGTSAGYTF. DNA for the CDR3: TGTGCCAGTAGTTTTACCGGGACAGGGACCAGTGCTGGCTACACCTTC.

The gene calls are TRBV2 and TRBJ1-5, with D unresolved. The V end lost 8 bases, the J end lost 9 bases, and 17 bases lay between the germline ends. This CDR3 comprises 13 residues. Germline CDR1 is SNHLY and CDR2 is FYNNEI. CDR3 in DNA: TGTGCCAGCGGGTTGACGGAAGAGGGGCCCCAGCATTTT. Protein: CASGLTEEGPQHF.

The chain carries TRBV30 and TRBJ1-1; 7 nucleotides align to TRBD1. The germline V gene has CDR1 GTSNPN and CDR2 SVGIG (reference sequence). The CDR3 totals 14 residues. V lost 2 bases, J lost 0 bases, and 3 bases stayed unmatched. The CDR3 DNA follows: TGTGCCTGGAGTCGGGACAGAGTGAACACTGAAGCTTTCTTT. This translates into CAWSRDRVNTEAFF.

The table lists this clone with a few counts. V is TRBV5-6 and J is TRBJ1-2, with D hard to call. CDR1 is SGHDT and CDR2 is YYEEEE in the germline V gene. This CDR3 is 16 amino acids long. The germline V and J ends were trimmed by 2 bases and 0 bases, with 14 bases remaining between them. The CDR3 sequence is CASSFFFGVANYGYTF. CDR3 DNA sequence: TGTGCCAGCAGCTTTTTTTTCGGGGTGGCTAACTATGGCTACACCTTC. The whole variable domain, remainder taken from reference TRBV5-6 and TRBJ1-2, is DAGVTQSPTHLIKTRGQQVTLRCSPKSGHDTVSWYQQALGQGPQFIFQYYEEEERQRGNFPDRFSGHQFPNYSSELNVNALLLGDSALYLCASSFFFGVANYGYTFGSGTRLTVV.

The chain employs TRBV5-5 and TRBJ1-1; TRBD1 might be the D (5 bases). The germline V and J ends were trimmed by 4 bases and 5 bases, with 15 bases remaining between them. The CDR3 is 14 residues long. In germline, CDR1 is SGHKS, CDR2 YYEKEE (reference sequence). The CDR3 here is CASSLIREGTEAFF. CDR3 in DNA: TGTGCCAGCAGCCTCATCAGGGAGGGTACTGAAGCTTTCTTT.

This clone was seen a single time. The V gene is TRBV2, the J gene TRBJ1-3, with 8 bases identical to TRBD1. The germline CDR1 and CDR2 sequences are SNHLY and FYNNEI. The CDR3 consists of 15 residues. J gave up 3 bases and V 4 bases, and 5 bases lay outside the gene matches. CDR3 DNA sequence: TGTGCCAGCAGTGGACAGGGGCTGGGTGGAAACACCATATATTTT. It translates to CASSGQGLGGNTIYF.

As for this clone: The junction does not match germline at one end; this may be a read error. The chain combines TRBV7-9 with TRBJ2-3; D gene ambiguous. The V gene's germline CDR1 is SEHNR and CDR2 FQNEAQ (reference sequence). The CDR3 spans 12 residues. The CDR3 nucleotides are TGTGCCAGCAGCTTTGGCACGGATACGCAGTATTTT. It translates to CASSFGTDTQYF.

About this clone itself: Distinct nucleotide sequences in the sample also encode this CDR3. The chain has TRBV3-1 (or the pseudogene TRBV3-2) and TRBJ2-7, with 8 nucleotides matching TRBD1. The V and J ends lost 4 bases and 1 base, in that order; junction bases with no gene match: 3. The CDR3 length is 14 residues. The germline V gene encodes CDR1 LGHDT and CDR2 YNNKEL (reference sequence). This CDR3 is CASSLGQGSYEQYF. The DNA for the CDR3 is TGTGCCAGCAGCCTAGGACAGGGTTCCTACGAGCAGTACTTC.

The V call is TRBV5-1, the J call TRBJ1-4; D uncertain. Germline V lookup: CDR1 SGHRS, CDR2 YFSETQ. The CDR3 sequence is 14 residues long. The ends were cut back, 1 base at V and 3 bases at J, with 7 bases in the middle. Written as DNA, the CDR3 is TGCGCCAGCAGCTTGTCCCGGTCTAATGAAAAACTGTTTTTT. Translating gives CASSLSRSNEKLFF.

V is TRBV2 and J is TRBJ1-5; D gene ambiguous. Germline V gives CDR1 SNHLY, CDR2 FYNNEI. The CDR3 length is 15 residues. V was cut by 7 bases and J by 11 bases, with 24 bases left in between. CDR3 nucleotide sequence: TGTGCCAGCACCACCGGAGGACGGCTCGGTGCAGCCCAGCATTTT. Translating gives CASTTGGRLGAAQHF.

The chain couples TRBV4-1 to TRBJ2-5, with 8 bases lining up with TRBD2. The CDR3 runs to 15 residues. V was clipped by 1 base and J by 5 bases; unmatched bases: 6. Germline-derived CDR1 and CDR2 are MGHRA and YSYEKL. The CDR3 loop reads CASSQVAGGMETQYF. The DNA of the CDR3 is TGCGCCAGCAGCCAAGTGGCGGGGGGAATGGAGACCCAGTACTTC.

This clone was seen only once. The chain joins TRBV5-1 to TRBJ2-7, with 13 nucleotides matching TRBD2. The CDR3 has 16 residues. Germline values: CDR1 SGHRS, CDR2 YFSETQ. V lost 4 bases to trimming and J lost 1 base; unmatched junction nucleotides: 5. This CDR3 reads CASSPGLAGESYEQYF. CDR3 coding DNA: TGCGCCAGCAGCCCAGGACTAGCGGGGGAATCCTACGAGCAGTACTTC. The full variable domain, completed using reference TRBV5-1 and TRBJ2-7, is KAGVTQTPRYLIKTRGQQVTLSCSPISGHRSVSWYQQTPGQGLQFLFEYFSETQRNKGNFPGRFSGRQFSNSRSEMNVSTLELGDSALYLCASSPGLAGESYEQYFGPGTRLTVT.

V usage is TRBV12-5 and J usage is TRBJ1-1; TRBD1 matches 11 bases. The length of the CDR3 is 14 residues. The germline CDR1 and CDR2 sequences are LGHNT and FRNRAP. With V trimmed by 5 bases and J by 8 bases, 7 bases remained unmatched. Written as DNA, the CDR3 is TGTGCTAGTGGTCCGGGACAGGGGGATTCGGAAGCTTTCTTT. It translates to CASGPGQGDSEAFF.

The chain combines TRBV4-1 with TRBJ2-2, with D tentatively TRBD1 (5 bases). CDR1 and CDR2 (germline): MGHRA, YSYEKL. The CDR3 length is 16 residues. V was trimmed by 0 bases and J by 4 bases, leaving 12 bases between them. CDR3 loop: CASSQDRAASTGELFF. CDR3 DNA: TGCGCCAGCAGCCAAGACAGGGCTGCGAGCACCGGGGAGCTGTTTTTT.